The 24 T cell receptor beta chains listed next were all sequenced from one sample in a study of blood T cell repertoires in COVID-19. Repertoires were generated with immunoSEQ multiplex PCR, while TCRdb's copy carries only in-frame clones and drops some. The sample records about 180,000 clones, about 84% being singletons. Source material: peripheral blood. The receptors come from a human donor in a cohort sampled during active COVID-19.

The chain uses TRBV29-1 and TRBJ2-2, with 11 bases matching TRBD2. Germline V gene lookup returns CDR1 SQVTM and CDR2 ANQGSEA. CDR3 length: 12 residues. V gave up 7 bases and J gave up 5 bases; unmatched junction bases: 0. Written as DNA, the CDR3 is TGCAGCGCTAGCGGGGGGACCGGGGAGCTGTTTTTT. It yields the protein CSASGGTGELFF.

This clone was observed a few times. V and J are TRBV30 and TRBJ1-6; the match to TRBD1 covers 7 bases. From germline, CDR1 is GTSNPN and CDR2 SVGIG (reference sequence). Germline trimming cut 4 bases from V and 5 bases from J; bases unmatched to any gene: 5. The CDR3 is made up of 14 amino acids. CDR3 DNA: TGTGCCTGGACCTCCGGGACAGATAATTCACCCCTCCACTTT. It yields the protein CAWTSGTDNSPLHF.

This chain joins TRBV3-1 (or the pseudogene TRBV3-2) and TRBJ2-7; 8 bases map to TRBD2. After removal of 4 bases from V and 6 bases from J, the junction contained 5 bases not matched to a gene. The V gene's germline CDR1 is LGHDT and CDR2 YNNKEL (reference sequence). The CDR3 is 13 residues long. The CDR3: CASSRRGGSEQYF. The CDR3 DNA is TGTGCCAGCAGCCGACGGGGGGGGTCCGAGCAGTACTTC.

V and J are TRBV5-4 and TRBJ2-7; maybe TRBD2 (5 bases). The germline V gene encodes CDR1 SGHNT and CDR2 YYREEE (reference sequence). The CDR3 is made up of 13 amino acids. V was pared by 4 bases and J by 6 bases, with 14 bases between. In DNA, the CDR3 is TGTGCCAGCAGCACGAACCCGGGATTCGAGCAGTACTTC. This encodes CASSTNPGFEQYF.

The chain has TRBV6-5 and TRBJ1-2, with a possible D match to TRBD1 (5 bases). CDR3 length: 14 residues. Germline V gene lookup returns CDR1 MNHEY and CDR2 SVGAGI. Between the trimmed V and J ends, which lost 2 bases and 4 bases, there was a span of 11 bases. The CDR3 DNA reads as TGTGCCAGCAGTTACGGGAGGGGAACCTATGGCTACACCTTC. It is translated as CASSYGRGTYGYTF.

This chain uses TRBV5-6 with TRBJ2-7; D is uncertain. This CDR3 has 14 residues. From germline, CDR1 is SGHDT and CDR2 YYEEEE. Deletions cut 0 bases from V and 2 bases from J, with 9 bases between. The DNA of the CDR3 is TGTGCCAGCAGCTTGGAACTAAACCCCTACGAGCAGTACTTC. Translated: CASSLELNPYEQYF.

This clone was observed a single time. The V and J genes are TRBV4-1 and TRBJ1-1, with no clear D. Germline assignment: CDR1 MGHRA and CDR2 YSYEKL. V lost 5 bases to trimming and J lost 8 bases, with 15 bases between them. The CDR3 runs 13 residues. CDR3 nucleotides: TGCGCCAGCAGCTCCCCCCCGTCGTTCGAAGCTTTCTTT. Translating it yields CASSSPPSFEAFF.

In DNA, the CDR3 is TGTGCCAGCAGCTTAAGAGGCGGGGGGAGGGAGACCCAGTACTTC. Translating it yields CASSLRGGGRETQYF. The chain joins TRBV5-6 to TRBJ2-5; TRBD2 agrees at 8 bases. The CDR3 runs to 15 residues. Germline-derived CDR1 and CDR2 are SGHDT and YYEEEE. Trimming at V came to 2 bases and at J to 5 bases, leaving 8 bases not matched to a gene.

This clone occurred once. The gene calls are TRBV3-1 (or the pseudogene TRBV3-2) and TRBJ2-1, with TRBD2 matching over 11 bases. Germline CDR1 reads LGHDT; CDR2 reads YNNKEL (reference sequence). The CDR3 runs to 15 residues. V was pared by 4 bases and J by 4 bases, with 3 bases of the junction left unmatched. The CDR3 spells CASSRSGGGYNEQFF. In DNA form, the CDR3 reads TGTGCCAGCAGCCGTAGCGGGGGGGGGTACAATGAGCAGTTCTTC.

The chain couples TRBV13 to TRBJ2-7, with D possibly being TRBD1 (6 bases). The V gene lost 5 bases and the J gene lost 3 bases, with 11 bases spanning the gap. Germline assignment: CDR1 PRHDT and CDR2 FYEKMQ (reference sequence). The CDR3 sequence is 13 residues long. CDR3 residues: CASSQPDSYEQYF. For the CDR3, the DNA is TGTGCCAGCAGCCAGCCGGACAGCTACGAGCAGTACTTC.

This clone appeared once. The chain is built from TRBV6-5 and TRBJ1-5; perhaps TRBD1 as D (6 bases). CDR1 and CDR2 from the germline V gene are MNHEY and SVGAGI. The CDR3 covers 14 residues. V was pared by 6 bases and J by 3 bases, with 12 bases between. CDR3: CASSLQGANQPQHF. The DNA of the CDR3 is TGTGCCAGCAGCCTACAGGGTGCCAATCAGCCCCAGCATTTT.

In its sample, this clone was seen a few times. V gene TRBV5-1 combines with J gene TRBJ2-1, with TRBD2 matching 12 bases. Looked up from germline, CDR1 is SGHRS and CDR2 is YFSETQ. This CDR3 is built from 15 residues. V dropped 4 bases and J dropped 5; count of bases not matched to a gene: 4. Here the CDR3 reads CASSPSGGDHNEQFF. Here the CDR3 DNA reads TGCGCCAGCAGCCCTAGCGGGGGGGATCACAATGAGCAGTTCTTC.

J is TRBJ1-1 and V is TRBV2; maybe TRBD1 (6 bases). The CDR3 runs to 12 residues. With 5 bases removed from V and 6 bases from J, the gap between germline ends came to 10 bases. Looked up from germline, CDR1 is SNHLY and CDR2 is FYNNEI. DNA of the CDR3: TGTGCCAGCAGTAGACGACAGGCTGAAGCTTTCTTT. Translating gives CASSRRQAEAFF.

This chain joins TRBV29-1 and TRBJ2-7; the match to TRBD1 covers 8 bases. CDR3 length: 12 amino acids. V shed 3 bases and J 2 bases; nucleotides not matched to a gene: 0. Germline CDR1 is SQVTM and CDR2 is ANQGSEA. CDR3 coding DNA: TGCAGCGTTGAGGGACAGGCCTACGAGCAGTACTTC. It encodes CSVEGQAYEQYF.

The chain employs TRBV19 and TRBJ1-5; TRBD1 agrees at 7 bases. Trimming cost V 4 bases and J 7 bases; bases outside gene matches: 13. CDR3 size: 16 residues. The germline CDR1 and CDR2 sequences are LNHDA and SQIVND (reference sequence). CDR3 region: CASSRARQGDRQPQHF. CDR3 DNA: TGTGCCAGTAGTAGGGCCCGACAGGGTGATCGACAGCCCCAGCATTTT.

The chain carries TRBV11-2 and TRBJ1-1, with a tentative D call TRBD1 (5 bases). Trimming pared 4 bases from V and 7 bases from J, leaving 31 bases between. The V gene's germline CDR1 is SGHAT and CDR2 FQNNGV. This CDR3 contains 19 residues. The CDR3 here is CASSYASGFVKGLNDEAFF. CDR3 nucleotides: TGTGCCAGCAGCTACGCTTCAGGGTTTGTGAAGGGTTTAAACGATGAAGCTTTCTTT.

The rearrangement uses TRBV5-6 and TRBJ1-2; 12 bases match TRBD1. V lost 6 bases to trimming and J lost 6 bases; unmatched junction nucleotides: 15. In germline, CDR1 is SGHDT, CDR2 YYEEEE. The CDR3 extends over 17 amino acids. CDR3 sequence reads: CASTELVEGQGADGYTF. The CDR3 region has the DNA TGTGCCAGCACCGAACTCGTGGAGGGACAGGGGGCGGATGGCTACACCTTC.

The chain carries TRBV14 and TRBJ1-2; 8 bases are shared with TRBD1. From germline, CDR1 is SGHDN and CDR2 FVKESK. This CDR3 contains 13 residues. Losses at the gene ends were 6 bases for V and 5 bases for J; bases not matched to a gene: 5. The CDR3 protein is CASRRWTGYGYTF. The CDR3 nucleotides read TGTGCCAGCAGGCGCTGGACAGGGTATGGCTACACCTTC.

V gene TRBV12-3 or TRBV12-4 combines with J gene TRBJ1-2; D may be TRBD1 (5 bases). This CDR3 region has 13 residues. V lost 7 bases, J lost 2 bases, and 11 bases lay in between. The CDR3 DNA sequence: TGTGCCAGCATTCGCCGGGGGAACTATGGCTACACCTTC. Translation: CASIRRGNYGYTF.

The J gene is TRBJ2-7, the V gene TRBV13; D is undetermined. The CDR3 consists of 16 residues. Germline V gives CDR1 PRHDT, CDR2 FYEKMQ (reference sequence). V was trimmed by 4 bases and J by 1 base, leaving 17 bases between them. The CDR3 reads CASSSQTTTLSYEQYF. CDR3 bases: TGTGCCAGCAGCTCACAAACTACAACATTGTCCTACGAGCAGTACTTC.

DNA of the CDR3: TGTGCCAGCAGTGTTAGCGGGGGGGATAACACCGGGGAGCTGTTTTTT. The encoded protein is CASSVSGGDNTGELFF. The chain is built from TRBV6-1 and TRBJ2-2; 11 nucleotides agree with TRBD2. Germline CDR1 reads MNHNS; CDR2 reads SASEGT. This CDR3 contains 16 residues. The J segment lost 2 bases and the V segment lost 4 bases, leaving 3 bases of the junction unmatched.

This sequence joins TRBV3-1 (or the pseudogene TRBV3-2) and TRBJ1-1; D is ambiguous. V was pared by 1 base and J by 0 bases, with 18 bases between. The CDR3 sequence is 18 residues long. CDR1 and CDR2 (germline): LGHDT, YNNKEL (reference sequence). Written as DNA, the CDR3 is TGTGCCAGCAGCCAAGGCATCGGGGTTTATCGGGTGAACACTGAAGCTTTCTTT. Its translation: CASSQGIGVYRVNTEAFF.

The chain is built from TRBV15 and TRBJ2-3; TRBD2 aligns across 8 bases. This CDR3 spans 17 amino acids. The J segment lost 6 bases and the V segment lost 10 bases, leaving 21 bases of the junction unmatched. Germline CDR1 and CDR2: LNHNV and YYDKDF (reference sequence). The CDR3, as DNA: TGTGCCAAGCGGGGGCGGGGGGCCCTCCCCGATATGGATACGCAGTATTTT. Protein product: CAKRGRGALPDMDTQYF.

The chain couples TRBV5-1 to TRBJ2-7; D is perhaps TRBD1 (6 bases). CDR1 and CDR2 from the germline V gene are SGHRS and YFSETQ. The CDR3 runs to 14 residues. V was clipped by 4 bases and J by 2 bases, with 13 bases between them. CDR3 amino acids: CASSKGDGPYEQYF. CDR3 DNA: TGCGCCAGCAGCAAGGGGGACGGTCCCTACGAGCAGTACTTC.